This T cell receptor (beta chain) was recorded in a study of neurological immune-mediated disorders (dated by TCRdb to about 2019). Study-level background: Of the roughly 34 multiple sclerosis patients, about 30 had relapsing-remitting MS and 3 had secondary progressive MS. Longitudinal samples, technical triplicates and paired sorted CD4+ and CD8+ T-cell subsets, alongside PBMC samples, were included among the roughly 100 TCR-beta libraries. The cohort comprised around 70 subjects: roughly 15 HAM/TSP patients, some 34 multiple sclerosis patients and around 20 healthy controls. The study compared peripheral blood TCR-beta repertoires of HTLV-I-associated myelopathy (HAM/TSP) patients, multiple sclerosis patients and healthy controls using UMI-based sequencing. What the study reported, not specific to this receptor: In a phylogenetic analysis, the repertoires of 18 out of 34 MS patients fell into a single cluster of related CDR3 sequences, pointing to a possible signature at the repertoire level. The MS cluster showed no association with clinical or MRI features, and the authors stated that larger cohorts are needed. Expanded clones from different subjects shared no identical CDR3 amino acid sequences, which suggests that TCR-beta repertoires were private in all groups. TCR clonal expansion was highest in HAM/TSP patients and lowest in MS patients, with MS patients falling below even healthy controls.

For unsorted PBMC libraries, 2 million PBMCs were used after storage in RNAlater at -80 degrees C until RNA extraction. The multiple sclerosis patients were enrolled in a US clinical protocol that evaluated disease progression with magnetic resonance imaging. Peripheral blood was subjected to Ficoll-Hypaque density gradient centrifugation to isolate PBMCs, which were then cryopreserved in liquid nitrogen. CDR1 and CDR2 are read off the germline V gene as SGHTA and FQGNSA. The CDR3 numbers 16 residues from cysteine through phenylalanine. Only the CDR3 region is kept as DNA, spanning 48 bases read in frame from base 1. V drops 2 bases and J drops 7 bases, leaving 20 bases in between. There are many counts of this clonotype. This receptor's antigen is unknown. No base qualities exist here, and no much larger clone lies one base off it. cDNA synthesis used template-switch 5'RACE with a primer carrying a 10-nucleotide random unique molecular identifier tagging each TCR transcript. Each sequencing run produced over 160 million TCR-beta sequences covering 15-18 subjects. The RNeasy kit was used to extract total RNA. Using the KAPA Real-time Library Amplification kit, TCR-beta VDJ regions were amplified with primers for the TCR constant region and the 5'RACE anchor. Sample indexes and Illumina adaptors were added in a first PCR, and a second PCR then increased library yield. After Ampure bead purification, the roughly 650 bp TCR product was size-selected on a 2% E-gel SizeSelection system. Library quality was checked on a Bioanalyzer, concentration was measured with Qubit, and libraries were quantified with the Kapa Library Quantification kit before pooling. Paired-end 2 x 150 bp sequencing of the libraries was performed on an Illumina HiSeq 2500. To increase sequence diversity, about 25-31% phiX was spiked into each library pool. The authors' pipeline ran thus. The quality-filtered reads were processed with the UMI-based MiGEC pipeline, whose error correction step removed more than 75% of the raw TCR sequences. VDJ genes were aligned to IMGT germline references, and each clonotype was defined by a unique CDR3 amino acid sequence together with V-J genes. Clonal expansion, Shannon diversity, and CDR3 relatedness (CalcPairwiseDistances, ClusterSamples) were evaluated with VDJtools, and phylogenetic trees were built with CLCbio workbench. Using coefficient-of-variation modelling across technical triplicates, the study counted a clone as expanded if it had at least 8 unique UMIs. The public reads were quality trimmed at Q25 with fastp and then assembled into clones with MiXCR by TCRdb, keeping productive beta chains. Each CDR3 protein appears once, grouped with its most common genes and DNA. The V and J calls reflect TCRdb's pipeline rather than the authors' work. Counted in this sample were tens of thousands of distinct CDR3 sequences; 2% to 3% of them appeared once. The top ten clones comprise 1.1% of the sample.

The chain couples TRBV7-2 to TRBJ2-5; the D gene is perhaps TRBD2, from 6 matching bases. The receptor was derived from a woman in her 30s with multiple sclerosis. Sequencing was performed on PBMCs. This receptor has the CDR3 CASSLTRLDLSGTQYF. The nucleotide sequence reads TGTGCCAGCAGCTTAACGAGACTAGATCTCTCAGGGACCCAGTACTTC.